Presented here are 20 T cell receptor beta chains from one specimen sequenced in a study of blood T cell repertoires in COVID-19. Some clones are missing from TCRdb's copy, which holds only in-frame ones; the method was immunoSEQ multiplex PCR. This table holds 93,000 or so clones, approximately 84% found once. Sequences were obtained from peripheral blood. Source of these receptors: a human donor in a cohort sampled during active COVID-19.

This chain joins TRBV7-9 and TRBJ2-5, with 9 bases lining up with TRBD2. This CDR3 has 16 residues. Germline lookup yields CDR1 SEHNR and CDR2 FQNEAQ (reference sequence). V gave up 5 bases and J gave up 4 bases; unmatched junction bases: 11. The CDR3 sequence is CASSTPFSGGPETQYF. The DNA of the CDR3 is TGTGCCAGCAGCACTCCTTTTAGCGGGGGCCCAGAGACCCAGTACTTC.

V is TRBV5-4 and J is TRBJ1-2, with 7 bases matching TRBD1. The junction had 4 bases not matched to a gene; V was cut back by 4 bases and J by 4 bases. The CDR3 totals 13 residues. Germline CDR1 reads SGHNT; CDR2 reads YYREEE (reference sequence). DNA for the CDR3: TGTGCCAGCAGCGCGGACAGGCGCTATGGCTACACCTTC. Translating gives CASSADRRYGYTF.

The J gene is TRBJ2-7, the V gene TRBV19; a possible D gene is TRBD2 (6 bases). CDR3 length equals 16 residues. CDR1 is LNHDA and CDR2 is SQIVND in the germline V gene (reference sequence). The V end was cut by 6 bases, the J end by 6 bases, with 24 bases between. This CDR3 is CASSKAPGLGPSEQYF. The CDR3 region has the DNA TGTGCCAGTAGCAAGGCCCCGGGACTGGGTCCCTCCGAGCAGTACTTC. The full variable domain, with the rest looked up from reference TRBV19 and TRBJ2-7, is DGGITQSPKYLFRKEGQNVTLSCEQNLNHDAMYWYRQDPGQGLRLIYYSQIVNDFQKGDIAEGYSVSREKKESFPLTVTSAQKNPTAFYLCASSKAPGLGPSEQYFGPGTRLTVT.

The CDR3 coding sequence is TGCGCCAGCAGCTTGGCCGGGGAAGTTGGCTACACCTTC. This translates into CASSLAGEVGYTF. V gene TRBV5-1 combines with J gene TRBJ1-2; D uncertain. Trimming took off 0 bases at V and 7 bases at J, with 10 bases between the two ends. Germline assignment: CDR1 SGHRS and CDR2 YFSETQ. The CDR3 is made up of 13 amino acids. The full variable domain, completed using reference TRBV5-1 and TRBJ1-2, is KAGVTQTPRYLIKTRGQQVTLSCSPISGHRSVSWYQQTPGQGLQFLFEYFSETQRNKGNFPGRFSGRQFSNSRSEMNVSTLELGDSALYLCASSLAGEVGYTFGSGTRLTVV.

This rearrangement joins TRBV3-1 (or the pseudogene TRBV3-2) to TRBJ2-2; 7 bases match TRBD2. The CDR3 has 17 residues. V trimming: 2 bases; J trimming: 0 bases; junction bases outside the gene matches: 6. The V gene's germline CDR1 is LGHDT and CDR2 YNNKEL (reference sequence). The CDR3 DNA reads TGTGCCAGCAGCCAATCGCGGGCGGGGGCGAACACCGGGGAGCTGTTTTTT. As protein: CASSQSRAGANTGELFF.

This chain links TRBV6-5 with TRBJ2-1, with D hard to call. Per germline, CDR1 MNHEY and CDR2 SVGAGI. V was trimmed by 0 bases and J by 6 bases, leaving 6 bases between them. The CDR3 consists of 13 residues. CDR3 sequence (DNA): TGTGCCAGCAGTTACTCGGCGGTCAATGAGCAGTTCTTC. Its protein product is CASSYSAVNEQFF.

This chain joins TRBV5-4 and TRBJ1-4, with 8 bases fitting TRBD1. The V segment lost 2 bases and the J segment 7 bases; nucleotides outside the gene matches: 1. Per germline, CDR1 SGHNT and CDR2 YYREEE (reference sequence). CDR3 length equals 13 residues. CDR3 amino acids: CASSFDRGEKLFF. CDR3 DNA sequence: TGTGCCAGCAGCTTTGACAGGGGTGAAAAACTGTTTTTT.

The rearrangement uses TRBV12-5 and TRBJ1-1; D not certain. Trimming took 7 bases from V and 3 from J, leaving 9 bases between them. Germline V lookup: CDR1 LGHNT, CDR2 FRNRAP. The CDR3 is 12 amino acids. CDR3 residues: CASAPDYTEAFF. For the CDR3, the DNA is TGTGCTAGTGCCCCCGACTACACTGAAGCTTTCTTT.

The gene calls are TRBV5-1 and TRBJ1-2, with a tentative D call TRBD1 (6 bases). CDR1 and CDR2 (germline): SGHRS, YFSETQ. The V and J ends lost 6 bases and 6 bases respectively, with 15 bases between them. The CDR3 spans 13 residues. CDR3 DNA sequence: TGCGCCAGCACACCCGGGGGGGGCGATGGCTACACCTTC. Translated: CASTPGGGDGYTF.

The chain couples TRBV4-2 to TRBJ1-1; D gene ambiguous. V lost 0 bases and J 1 base, leaving 9 bases between the germline ends. The CDR3 consists of 15 residues. The germline V gene encodes CDR1 LGHNA and CDR2 YNFKEQ. The CDR3 DNA is TGTGCCAGCAGCCAAGATCCACAGAAGAACACTGAAGCTTTCTTT. This gives the protein CASSQDPQKNTEAFF.

The chain has TRBV7-3 and TRBJ1-5; a weak D match, TRBD1 (5 bases). Per germline, CDR1 SGHTA and CDR2 FQGTGA. The CDR3 length is 16 residues. The germline V and J ends were trimmed by 1 base and 7 bases, with 17 bases remaining between them. The DNA of the CDR3 is TGTGCCAGCAGCTTAAAAGGCAGGGTCCCTGAACAGCCCCAGCATTTT. This sequence encodes CASSLKGRVPEQPQHF. Full variable domain (remainder filled in from reference TRBV7-3 and TRBJ1-5): GAGVSQTPSNKVTEKGKYVELRCDPISGHTALYWYRQSLGQGPEFLIYFQGTGAADDSGLPNDRFFAVRPEGSVSTLKIQRTERGDSAVYLCASSLKGRVPEQPQHFGDGTRLSIL.

The CDR3 here is CASSPPTGGYGQETQYF. As DNA, the CDR3 is TGTGCCAGCTCACCACCGACAGGGGGCTATGGGCAAGAGACCCAGTACTTC. This chain connects TRBV18 to TRBJ2-5, with TRBD1 matching over 10 bases. Trimming removed 0 bases from V and 2 bases from J; junction bases left unmatched: 6. The CDR3 runs to 17 residues. Germline CDR1 KGHSH, CDR2 LQKENI.

This clone was counted only a few times. The chain has TRBV5-6 and TRBJ1-1; no reliable D call. Germline CDR1 is SGHDT and CDR2 is YYEEEE. With 0 bases removed from V and 5 bases from J, the gap between germline ends came to 14 bases. This CDR3 spans 15 amino acids. In nucleotides, the CDR3 is TGTGCCAGCAGCTTGGCGCTCTTCGAGCGAACTGAAGCTTTCTTT. Translation: CASSLALFERTEAFF. The full variable domain, its missing parts supplied by reference TRBV5-6 and TRBJ1-1, is DAGVTQSPTHLIKTRGQQVTLRCSPKSGHDTVSWYQQALGQGPQFIFQYYEEEERQRGNFPDRFSGHQFPNYSSELNVNALLLGDSALYLCASSLALFERTEAFFGQGTRLTVV.

This clone was counted between two and nine times. The V and J genes are TRBV19 and TRBJ2-7; 9 positions agree with TRBD1. The CDR3 spans 18 residues. V lost 6 bases to trimming and J lost 4 bases; unmatched junction nucleotides: 19. Germline CDR1 is LNHDA and CDR2 is SQIVND (reference sequence). This chain's CDR3 is CASRKGGQGAWFNYEQYF. In DNA, the CDR3 is TGTGCCAGTAGGAAAGGGGGACAGGGAGCTTGGTTTAATTACGAGCAGTACTTC.

V is TRBV4-3 and J is TRBJ1-4; D gene uncertain. V shed 0 bases and J shed 7 bases, with 15 bases lying between them. The CDR3 is made up of 16 amino acids. CDR1 and CDR2 (germline): LGHNA, YSLEER. CDR3 sequence (DNA): TGCGCCAGCAGCCAAGATCTGGGAGCGAGGAGTGAAAAACTGTTTTTT. It yields the protein CASSQDLGARSEKLFF.

The chain uses TRBV5-6 and TRBJ1-2; D gene unclear. The CDR3 covers 14 residues. Germline V gives CDR1 SGHDT, CDR2 YYEEEE. Trimming removed 0 bases from V and 2 bases from J, with 8 bases in between. In DNA form, the CDR3 reads TGTGCCAGCAGCTTGGGAGCACTAAACTATGGCTACACCTTC. Translation: CASSLGALNYGYTF.

This clone was detected once. The rearrangement joins TRBV5-8 to TRBJ1-2; D uncertain. Germline CDR1 is SGHTS and CDR2 is YDEGEE. The CDR3 is 13 amino acids. V lost 2 bases and J 8 bases, leaving 13 bases between the germline ends. This chain's CDR3 is CASSLLGFRGYTF. CDR3 coding DNA: TGTGCCAGCAGCTTATTGGGCTTTAGGGGCTACACCTTC.

The rearrangement uses TRBV5-1 and TRBJ1-4; possible D gene TRBD1, 5 bases. The CDR3 is made up of 17 amino acids. Germline V gives CDR1 SGHRS, CDR2 YFSETQ. Trimming stripped 4 bases from V and 4 bases from J, with 20 bases between. The DNA for the CDR3 is TGCGCCAGCAGCCGTGGATCGCGAAACGGGGGTAATGAAAAACTGTTTTTT. Its protein product is CASSRGSRNGGNEKLFF.

V and J are TRBV11-3 and TRBJ2-5, with 8 bases lining up with TRBD2. Germline values: CDR1 SGHNT, CDR2 YENEEA. V lost 3 bases to trimming and J lost 5 bases; unmatched junction nucleotides: 2. The length of the CDR3 is 13 residues. The CDR3 sequence is CASSFRGGETQYF. The CDR3 nucleotides read TGTGCCAGCAGCTTTCGCGGGGGGGAGACCCAGTACTTC.

The V call is TRBV5-1, the J call TRBJ1-4; D is unresolved. The CDR3 spans 16 residues. V was clipped by 1 base and J by 0 bases, with 10 bases between them. Germline V CDR1 and CDR2: SGHRS, YFSETQ. CDR3 protein: CASSLNRIATNEKLFF. In DNA, the CDR3 is TGCGCCAGCAGCTTGAACAGAATTGCAACTAATGAAAAACTGTTTTTT.